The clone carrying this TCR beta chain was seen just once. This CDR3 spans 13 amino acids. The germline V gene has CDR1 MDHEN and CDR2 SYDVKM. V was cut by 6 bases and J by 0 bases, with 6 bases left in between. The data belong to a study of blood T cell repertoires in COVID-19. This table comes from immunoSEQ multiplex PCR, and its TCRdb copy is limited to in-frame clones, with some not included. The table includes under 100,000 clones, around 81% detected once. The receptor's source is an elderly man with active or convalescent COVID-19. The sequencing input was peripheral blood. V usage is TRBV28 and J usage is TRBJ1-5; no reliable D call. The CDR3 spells CASRIGSNQPQHF. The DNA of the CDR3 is TGTGCCAGCAGAATCGGTAGCAATCAGCCCCAGCATTTT.